This is a list of T cell receptor beta chains from one sample in a study of blood T cell repertoires in COVID-19. Assay used: immunoSEQ multiplex PCR; TCRdb lists only in-frame clones, some missing. Here the sample spans tens of thousands of clones, around 88% being singletons. Specimen: peripheral blood. Source of these receptors: a man aged 40-55 years with COVID-19, enrolled during active disease. Each CDR3 is given with its conserved first and last residue. A D gene is named only where the DNA matches it firmly.

V gene: TRBV6-5
J gene: TRBJ2-3
D gene: TRBD2
CDR3 protein: CASSYGLAGGTDTQYF

V gene: TRBV20-1
J gene: TRBJ2-7
D gene: -
CDR3 protein: CSADMVHEQYF

V gene: TRBV5-1
J gene: TRBJ1-6
D gene: -
CDR3 protein: CASSFDSRYNSPLHF

V gene: TRBV23-1
J gene: TRBJ2-5
D gene: TRBD2
CDR3 protein: CASSQFRTRTETQYF

V gene: TRBV18
J gene: TRBJ2-7
D gene: -
CDR3 protein: CASSLAGVSYEQYF

V gene: TRBV29-1
J gene: TRBJ1-2
D gene: TRBD1
CDR3 protein: CSVEDRGGGYTF

V gene: TRBV20-1
J gene: TRBJ1-2
D gene: -
CDR3 protein: CRSRGPVAF

V gene: TRBV5-1
J gene: TRBJ2-3
D gene: TRBD2
CDR3 protein: CASSLASGGAGADTQYF

V gene: TRBV11-2
J gene: TRBJ2-1
D gene: -
CDR3 protein: CASTPLGGQVNEQFF

V gene: TRBV5-1
J gene: TRBJ1-1
D gene: -
CDR3 protein: CASSLWGDTEAFF

V gene: TRBV2
J gene: TRBJ2-7
D gene: -
CDR3 protein: CASSDGGDSYEQYF

V gene: TRBV2
J gene: TRBJ2-3
D gene: TRBD2
CDR3 protein: CASIPRTSYTDTQYF

V gene: TRBV6-5
J gene: TRBJ2-5
D gene: TRBD2
CDR3 protein: CASSYGGEETQYF

V gene: TRBV11-2
J gene: TRBJ1-1
D gene: -
CDR3 protein: CASSLDRTEAFF

V gene: TRBV7-9
J gene: TRBJ2-7
D gene: TRBD1
CDR3 protein: CASSPGQGAEQYF

V gene: TRBV15
J gene: TRBJ1-6
D gene: -
CDR3 protein: CATSRGYEVNSPLHF

V gene: TRBV7-7
J gene: TRBJ2-3
D gene: TRBD2
CDR3 protein: CASSVGLAEFSDTQYF

V gene: TRBV2
J gene: TRBJ2-1
D gene: -
CDR3 protein: CASSEVSRVGNEQFF

V gene: TRBV30
J gene: TRBJ2-1
D gene: -
CDR3 protein: CAGLAGGRVNEQFF

V gene: TRBV6-6
J gene: TRBJ1-1
D gene: TRBD1
CDR3 protein: CASSWDRDGTEAFF

V gene: TRBV18
J gene: TRBJ1-3
D gene: -
CDR3 protein: CASSSLDTRSGNTIYF

V gene: TRBV14
J gene: TRBJ2-7
D gene: TRBD2
CDR3 protein: CASSQRPGEGVFF

V gene: TRBV2
J gene: TRBJ2-7
D gene: TRBD1
CDR3 protein: CASRGGLGYEQYF

V gene: TRBV6-5
J gene: TRBJ1-4
D gene: TRBD1
CDR3 protein: CASRDRQGVEKLFF

V gene: TRBV7-7
J gene: TRBJ2-1
D gene: -
CDR3 protein: CASSLAGSGTYNEQFF

V gene: TRBV7-9
J gene: TRBJ1-2
D gene: -
CDR3 protein: CASAIIRGGINYGYTF

V gene: TRBV5-1
J gene: TRBJ1-4
D gene: -
CDR3 protein: CASSLDGGTNEKLFF

V gene: TRBV13
J gene: TRBJ1-2
D gene: -
CDR3 protein: CASRKQGGIYGYTF

V gene: TRBV30
J gene: TRBJ1-4
D gene: -
CDR3 protein: CAWSHVPGGGEKLFF

V gene: TRBV7-9
J gene: TRBJ1-2
D gene: -
CDR3 protein: CASSLVVSNGYTF

V gene: TRBV27
J gene: TRBJ1-2
D gene: TRBD1
CDR3 protein: CASSSGTAQGYTF

V gene: TRBV6-1
J gene: TRBJ2-2
D gene: TRBD2
CDR3 protein: CASSEAGLAGKGGELFF

V gene: TRBV19
J gene: TRBJ2-7
D gene: TRBD2
CDR3 protein: CAISGGGYEQYF

V gene: TRBV7-9
J gene: TRBJ2-2
D gene: -
CDR3 protein: CASSLLAANTGELFF

V gene: TRBV28
J gene: TRBJ1-5
D gene: -
CDR3 protein: CASSPPGNQPQHF

V gene: TRBV19
J gene: TRBJ2-2
D gene: -
CDR3 protein: CASSLTDRFTGELFF

V gene: TRBV7-2
J gene: TRBJ1-2
D gene: -
CDR3 protein: CASLEGTYYGYTF

V gene: TRBV7-9
J gene: TRBJ1-2
D gene: -
CDR3 protein: CASTPRQYGYTF

V gene: TRBV5-1
J gene: TRBJ1-2
D gene: TRBD1
CDR3 protein: CASSWGQGEDGYTF

V gene: TRBV6-5
J gene: TRBJ2-5
D gene: -
CDR3 protein: CASSREQGSQETQYF

V gene: TRBV19
J gene: TRBJ1-6
D gene: -
CDR3 protein: CASKEGGTSSYNSPLHF

V gene: TRBV10-3
J gene: TRBJ1-2
D gene: TRBD1
CDR3 protein: CAISESTGGYGYTF

V gene: TRBV15
J gene: TRBJ2-7
D gene: -
CDR3 protein: CATSRAGYEQYF

V gene: TRBV7-7
J gene: TRBJ2-3
D gene: -
CDR3 protein: CASSLAPGDTDTQYF

V gene: TRBV27
J gene: TRBJ1-3
D gene: TRBD1
CDR3 protein: CASRNRDRVSGNTIYF

V gene: TRBV5-1
J gene: TRBJ2-3
D gene: -
CDR3 protein: CASSRTEVFGADTQYF

V gene: TRBV30
J gene: TRBJ2-2
D gene: TRBD2
CDR3 protein: CAWDGGYTGELFF

V gene: TRBV10-3
J gene: TRBJ2-3
D gene: TRBD1
CDR3 protein: CATMGQGGADTQYF

V gene: TRBV7-9
J gene: TRBJ1-3
D gene: -
CDR3 protein: CASNREGAGNTIYF

V gene: TRBV6-1
J gene: TRBJ1-2
D gene: TRBD1
CDR3 protein: CASSVWAGQGSYGYTF

V gene: TRBV5-6
J gene: TRBJ2-5
D gene: -
CDR3 protein: CASSLTDQETQYF